This passage covers 17 T cell receptor beta chains from one sample sequenced in a study of blood T cells in healthy people across ages. Primers used in a second PCR of about 6 to 12 cycles were a sample-barcoded 5' primer and a J-beta primer mix. TCRdb re-derived calls from the 5' RACE reads in MiXCR, one entry per CDR3 protein. This repertoire shows around 1.7 million distinct CDR3 sequences, about 30% found once; its top ten account for about 7.7%. The sequencing sample was made of blood. These TCRs come from a woman in her twenties or thirties in good health.

The rearrangement joins TRBV7-2 to TRBJ2-1; D not certain. Trimming shortened V by 5 bases and J by 1 base, and 6 bases separated the two germline ends. The CDR3 covers 13 residues. Germline V lookup: CDR1 SGHTA, CDR2 FQGNSA. The CDR3 coding sequence is TGTGCCAGCAGCCCCTATTCCTACAATGAGCAGTTCTTC. Translated: CASSPYSYNEQFF.

Of note for this clonotype: A much larger clone lies one base from this, so it may be a read error. The chain links TRBV15 to TRBJ2-2; D gene unclear. Germline loops: CDR1 LNHNV, CDR2 YYDKDF (reference sequence). The CDR3 loop spans 14 amino acids. In nucleotides, the CDR3 is TGTGCCACCAGCAGAGATCTTAACACCAGGGAGCTGTTTTTT. It specifies CATSRDLNTRELFF.

The V gene is TRBV7-9, the J gene TRBJ1-6; 8 bases match TRBD1. V shed 1 base and J 9 bases; nucleotides not matched to a gene: 8. This CDR3 is built from 16 residues. CDR1 is SEHNR and CDR2 is FQNEAQ in the germline V gene (reference sequence). CDR3 sequence reads: CASSLGEGTGASPLHF. The CDR3 DNA is TGTGCCAGCAGCTTAGGTGAGGGGACAGGAGCTTCACCCCTCCACTTT.

To note about this clonotype: With a much larger clone just one base away, this may be a read error. This chain connects TRBV4-3 to TRBJ1-4; D uncertain. The CDR3 length is 22 residues. Germline V gene data show CDR1 as LGHNA and CDR2 as YSLEER. The CDR3 loop reads CASSQDARRASRGGPTNERLFF. In DNA, the CDR3 is TGCGCCAGCAGCCAAGATGCTAGGAGAGCCAGCCGCGGAGGTCCAACTAATGAAAGACTGTTTTTT.

For this clonotype: An end of the junction differs from the germline gene, which may be a read error. The J gene is TRBJ2-5, the V gene TRBV9; D remains ambiguous. The CDR3 runs to 16 residues. Germline lookup yields CDR1 SGDLS and CDR2 YYNGEE. The CDR3 loop is CASSPDPSSLQEPQYF. In DNA, the CDR3 is TGTGCCAGCAGCCCGGATCCCTCTTCCCTACAAGAGCCCCAGTACTTC.

About this clonotype itself: The junction shows a germline mismatch at one end, possibly a read error. The V gene is TRBV24-1, the J gene TRBJ2-1; D ambiguous. This CDR3 is built from 12 residues. Germline values: CDR1 KGHDR, CDR2 SFDVKD. CDR3 in DNA: TGTGCCACCAGCCTCAACTACAAAGAGCAGTTCTTC. Encoded protein: CATSLNYKEQFF.

This rearrangement joins TRBV27 to TRBJ1-1; D unresolved. The CDR3 sequence is 15 residues long. Trimming took 5 bases from V and 4 from J, leaving 17 bases between them. The germline V gene encodes CDR1 MNHEY and CDR2 SMNVEV (reference sequence). CDR3 protein: CASSPEFGPGTEAFF. CDR3 nucleotide sequence: TGTGCCAGCAGTCCCGAATTTGGTCCAGGCACTGAAGCTTTCTTT.

The rearrangement links TRBV14 to TRBJ2-1; D is possibly TRBD2 (5 bases). The CDR3 runs to 17 residues. Looked up from germline, CDR1 is SGHDN and CDR2 is FVKESK. V lost 1 base to trimming and J lost 1 base, with 14 bases between them. The CDR3 coding sequence is TGTGCCAGCAGCCAAGCTAGGTCGGGGTTTTCCTACAATGAGCAGTTCTTC. Protein sequence: CASSQARSGFSYNEQFF.

This clonotype was seen a handful of times. The rearrangement joins TRBV28 to TRBJ2-5, with 10 bases lining up with TRBD1. Germline V CDR1 and CDR2: MDHEN, SYDVKM. V lost 5 bases, J lost 5 bases, and 8 bases stayed unmatched. The CDR3 is made up of 15 amino acids. The CDR3 sequence: CASSRTGGWVETQYF. The DNA of the CDR3 is TGTGCCAGCAGTAGGACAGGGGGGTGGGTGGAGACCCAGTACTTC. Supplemented by reference TRBV28 and TRBJ2-5, the full variable domain reads DVKVTQSSRYLVKRTGEKVFLECVQDMDHENMFWYRQDPGLGLRLIYFSYDVKMKEKGDIPEGYSVSREKKERFSLILESASTNQTSMYLCASSRTGGWVETQYFGPGTRLLVL.

The rearrangement links TRBV5-1 to TRBJ2-3, with 8 bases matching TRBD2. The CDR3 loop spans 15 amino acids. J lost 4 bases, V lost 2 bases, and 6 bases had no gene match. Germline V gene sequence: CDR1 SGHRS, CDR2 YFSETQ. The CDR3, as DNA: TGCGCCAGCAGCTTCGCGGGAGGTGCGGCAGATACGCAGTATTTT. Protein: CASSFAGGAADTQYF.

This sequence joins TRBV20-1 and TRBJ2-1; 13 positions agree with TRBD2. V shed 6 bases, J shed 5 bases, and the junction held 10 bases outside the gene matches. Germline CDR1 is DFQATT and CDR2 is SNEGSKA (reference sequence). The CDR3 is 16 residues long. For the CDR3, the DNA is TGCAGTGCGCTTCGGACTAGCGGGAGTCCCGACAATGAGCAGTTCTTC. This codes for CSALRTSGSPDNEQFF.

Comments on this clonotype: This could be a read error, since a much larger clone is one nucleotide away. This rearrangement joins TRBV20-1 to TRBJ2-7; 12 nucleotides align to TRBD2. Germline V lookup: CDR1 DFQATT, CDR2 SNEGSKA (reference sequence). The length of the CDR3 is 15 residues. V lost 0 bases, J lost 3 bases, and 3 bases stayed unmatched. The CDR3 coding sequence is TGCAGTGCTAGAGAGCTGACTAGCGGGAGCTACGAGCAGTACTTC. The encoded protein is CSARELTSGSYEQYF.

The J gene is TRBJ1-6, the V gene TRBV30, with D unclear. The V end lost 0 bases, the J end lost 11 bases, and 20 bases lay between the germline ends. Germline V CDR1 and CDR2: GTSNPN, SVGIG (reference sequence). The length of the CDR3 is 16 residues. This CDR3 reads CAWSVPPQERGPPLHF. The CDR3 bases are TGTGCCTGGAGTGTGCCCCCCCAGGAACGAGGGCCACCCCTCCACTTT.

V gene TRBV18 combines with J gene TRBJ2-3; 8 bases match TRBD2. J lost 4 bases, V lost 2 bases, and 5 bases had no gene match. Germline-derived CDR1 and CDR2 are KGHSH and LQKENI. This CDR3 is built from 15 residues. The CDR3 nucleotides read TGTGCCAGCTCACCAAGAGCGGGAGTATCAGATACGCAGTATTTT. Its translation: CASSPRAGVSDTQYF.

V is TRBV9 and J is TRBJ2-5; 13 bases agree with TRBD2. CDR1 and CDR2 (germline): SGDLS, YYNGEE. The CDR3 runs 17 residues. V shed 0 bases and J 5 bases; nucleotides not matched to a gene: 7. The DNA of the CDR3 is TGTGCCAGCAGCGTAGCTGGACTAGCGGGAGTCGAGGAGACCCAGTACTTC. It specifies CASSVAGLAGVEETQYF.

The chain carries TRBV20-1 and TRBJ2-1; D is ambiguous. The J call may be in error: the DNA end matches TRBJ2-7 better. This CDR3 spans 13 amino acids. Germline-derived CDR1 and CDR2 are DFQATT and SNEGSKA (reference sequence). The CDR3 protein is CSASDGTYNEQYF. CDR3 coding DNA: TGCAGTGCTAGCGATGGTACCTACAATGAGCAGTACTTC.

This clonotype was counted only a few times. The J gene is TRBJ2-7, the V gene TRBV27; 9 bases agree with TRBD1. V was clipped by 5 bases and J by 4 bases; unmatched bases: 6. CDR1 is MNHEY and CDR2 is SMNVEV in the germline V gene (reference sequence). This CDR3 region has 14 residues. The CDR3 coding sequence is TGTGCCAGCAGTGAGGGGACAGGGTGGTACGAGCAGTACTTC. Its protein is CASSEGTGWYEQYF.